This passage covers 23 T cell receptor beta chains from one sample sequenced in a study of blood T cell repertoires in COVID-19. Generated by immunoSEQ multiplex PCR, the TCRdb table keeps only in-frame clones and is missing some. The sample comprises some 200,000 clones, over 75% of which are singletons, and 5.5% to 7% rests with the top ten. Sequencing used peripheral blood. All receptors derive from an older man with acute or convalescent COVID-19.

The chain links TRBV10-1 to TRBJ1-1; unclear D gene. V was trimmed by 3 bases and J by 2 bases, leaving 16 bases between them. Germline V gene sequence: CDR1 WNHNN, CDR2 SYGVQD (reference sequence). This CDR3 has 16 residues. The DNA of the CDR3 is TGCGCCAGCAGTGAATCCCCGGTGGGGAGCAACACTGAAGCTTTCTTT. Translating gives CASSESPVGSNTEAFF.

This clone was observed a single time. This chain links TRBV28 with TRBJ2-7, with 8 bases identical to TRBD1. Trimming took 5 bases from V and 6 from J; bases not matched to a gene: 12. Germline CDR1 reads MDHEN; CDR2 reads SYDVKM. The CDR3 runs to 15 residues. The CDR3 region has the DNA TGTGCCAGCAGTACAATCGGACAGGGTTGGTGCGAGCAGTACTTC. Protein product: CASSTIGQGWCEQYF.

There are many counts of this clone. This chain links TRBV7-9 with TRBJ2-1; 10 bases map to TRBD1. J was trimmed by 8 bases and V by 5 bases; bases with no gene match: 12. Germline V CDR1 and CDR2: SEHNR, FQNEAQ (reference sequence). CDR3 length: 16 residues. In DNA form, the CDR3 reads TGTGCCAGCAGCCCATCGGCGGGACAGGGGATATATGAGCAGTTCTTC. Translated, it gives CASSPSAGQGIYEQFF. The full variable domain, completed using reference TRBV7-9 and TRBJ2-1, is DTGVSQNPRHKITKRGQNVTFRCDPISEHNRLYWYRQTLGQGPEFLTYFQNEAQLEKSRLLSDRFSAERPKGSFSTLEIQRTEQGDSAMYLCASSPSAGQGIYEQFFGPGTRLTVL.

The genes are TRBV28 and TRBJ1-5; 9 bases agree with TRBD1. The CDR3 covers 15 residues. V shed 7 bases, J shed 4 bases, and the junction held 8 bases outside the gene matches. From germline, CDR1 is MDHEN and CDR2 SYDVKM. The CDR3, as DNA: TGTGCCAGCACCTCACCAGGGACAGGGAATCAGCCCCAGCATTTT. Amino acids: CASTSPGTGNQPQHF.

This sequence joins TRBV19 and TRBJ2-1; tentatively, D is TRBD2 (6 bases). The V gene lost 2 bases and the J gene lost 1 base, with 9 bases spanning the gap. Germline V lookup: CDR1 LNHDA, CDR2 SQIVND (reference sequence). The CDR3 consists of 15 residues. CDR3 DNA sequence: TGTGCCAGTAGTATACGGGGAGGTTCCTACAATGAGCAGTTCTTC. It yields the protein CASSIRGGSYNEQFF.

The gene calls are TRBV4-1 and TRBJ2-1; TRBD2 matches 8 bases. J was trimmed by 2 bases and V by 1 base; bases with no gene match: 16. Germline V gene data show CDR1 as MGHRA and CDR2 as YSYEKL. The CDR3 spans 20 residues. The CDR3 DNA follows: TGCGCCAGCAGCCAAGCGATTAAGGGAGCCGGGACTAGGGCCTACAATGAGCAGTTCTTC. Translation: CASSQAIKGAGTRAYNEQFF.

The genes are TRBV30 and TRBJ1-1; 7 bases match TRBD1. CDR1 and CDR2 (germline): GTSNPN, SVGIG (reference sequence). CDR3 size: 15 residues. Trimming cost V 2 bases and J 0 bases; bases outside gene matches: 6. The CDR3 coding sequence is TGTGCCTGGAGTCCCCTGACAGGGTTGAACACTGAAGCTTTCTTT. This encodes CAWSPLTGLNTEAFF.

The chain employs TRBV2 and TRBJ1-2, with 7 bases that match TRBD1. The CDR3 is 13 amino acids. Germline loops: CDR1 SNHLY, CDR2 FYNNEI. The junction had 5 bases not matched to a gene; V was cut back by 3 bases and J by 7 bases. In nucleotides, the CDR3 is TGTGCCAGCAGTGACGACAGGGACACTGGCTACACCTTC. It yields the protein CASSDDRDTGYTF.

V gene TRBV24-1 combines with J gene TRBJ1-5; 11 bases fit TRBD1. The CDR3 consists of 16 residues. V shed 4 bases, J shed 5 bases, and the junction held 6 bases outside the gene matches. Germline CDR1 is KGHDR and CDR2 is SFDVKD. The CDR3 nucleotides are TGTGCCACCAGTGAGGCGGGACAGGGGGGTCATCAGCCCCAGCATTTT. This codes for CATSEAGQGGHQPQHF.

The chain recombines TRBV24-1 with TRBJ2-7; D unclear. Looked up from germline, CDR1 is KGHDR and CDR2 is SFDVKD. V dropped 7 bases and J dropped 1 base, with 19 bases sitting between them. The CDR3 consists of 16 residues. The CDR3 loop is CATSEQMWVLSYEQYV. The CDR3 DNA reads as TGTGCCACCAGCGAACAGATGTGGGTATTGTCCTACGAGCAGTACGTC.

The chain joins TRBV2 to TRBJ2-2, with a tentative D call TRBD2 (5 bases). V lost 6 bases and J 8 bases, leaving 13 bases between the germline ends. The germline CDR1 and CDR2 sequences are SNHLY and FYNNEI. This CDR3 region has 13 residues. The CDR3, as DNA: TGTGCCAGCAGGGACTCCCCAAGGGGGGAGCTGTTTTTT. Translating it yields CASRDSPRGELFF.

The rearrangement links TRBV29-1 to TRBJ2-3; TRBD1 matches at 7 bases. Germline CDR1 SQVTM, CDR2 ANQGSEA. This CDR3 has 14 amino acids. Trimming took 6 bases from V and 2 from J; bases not matched to a gene: 8. The CDR3 DNA sequence: TGCAGCGTATATACCGGGACAGTCACAGATACGCAGTATTTT. It codes for CSVYTGTVTDTQYF.

V is TRBV6-6 and J is TRBJ2-5; D not resolved. Germline assignment: CDR1 MNHNY and CDR2 SVGAGI (reference sequence). CDR3 length: 14 residues. V was cut by 2 bases and J by 2 bases, with 9 bases left in between. In DNA, the CDR3 is TGTGCCAGCAGTTACGGTCAGGCTCAAGAGACCCAGTACTTC. Its protein is CASSYGQAQETQYF.

This rearrangement joins TRBV14 to TRBJ2-7, with D tentatively TRBD2 (7 bases). V was clipped by 3 bases and J by 6 bases, with 15 bases between them. Germline V gene data show CDR1 as SGHDN and CDR2 as FVKESK. The CDR3 extends over 14 amino acids. The CDR3 sequence is CASSHWGGFSEQYF. As DNA, the CDR3 is TGTGCCAGCAGCCACTGGGGGGGCTTTTCCGAGCAGTACTTC. The whole variable domain, remainder taken from reference TRBV14 and TRBJ2-7, is EAGVTQFPSHSVIEKGQTVTLRCDPISGHDNLYWYRRVMGKEIKFLLHFVKESKQDESGMPNNRFLAERTGGTYSTLKVQPAELEDSGVYFCASSHWGGFSEQYFGPGTRLTVT.

This chain joins TRBV5-1 and TRBJ2-6, with D hard to call. The V gene lost 5 bases and the J gene lost 4 bases, with 10 bases spanning the gap. Germline CDR1 and CDR2: SGHRS and YFSETQ. The CDR3 extends over 14 amino acids. The DNA for the CDR3 is TGCGCCAGCAGTCCTCACGAGGGGGCCAACGTCCTGACTTTC. It translates to CASSPHEGANVLTF.

This clone was detected only a few times. This rearrangement joins TRBV7-8 to TRBJ2-1; possibly TRBD1 for D (5 bases). Germline CDR1 SGHVS, CDR2 FQNEAQ. V was cut by 3 bases and J by 0 bases, with 9 bases left in between. The CDR3 runs to 15 residues. CDR3 nucleotide sequence: TGTGCCAGCAGCTTGGACATTACCTCCTACAATGAGCAGTTCTTC. Protein product: CASSLDITSYNEQFF.

The genes are TRBV4-1 and TRBJ2-2; the D gene is possibly TRBD2 (5 bases). In germline, CDR1 is MGHRA, CDR2 YSYEKL. The length of the CDR3 is 16 residues. The germline V and J ends were trimmed by 4 bases and 4 bases, with 16 bases remaining between them. The CDR3 region is CASSRVVTRGTGELFF. The CDR3 DNA sequence: TGCGCCAGCAGCCGAGTCGTTACTCGGGGCACCGGGGAGCTGTTTTTT.

The V call is TRBV24-1, the J call TRBJ2-5; D possibly corresponds to TRBD2 (6 bases). Germline lookup yields CDR1 KGHDR and CDR2 SFDVKD. V was trimmed by 7 bases and J by 1 base, leaving 12 bases between them. The CDR3 is 14 residues long. The CDR3 DNA follows: TGTGCCACCAGCCCGTCGGGAGCCCAAGAGACCCAGTACTTC. It specifies CATSPSGAQETQYF.

The chain joins TRBV30 to TRBJ2-1, with 8 bases that match TRBD2. The CDR3 runs 11 residues. The V and J ends lost 0 bases and 15 bases, in that order; junction bases with no gene match: 4. Germline CDR1 GTSNPN, CDR2 SVGIG (reference sequence). The CDR3 nucleotides are TGTGCCTGGAGTGTACAGCGGGAGTGGTTCTTC. As protein: CAWSVQREWFF.

This clone appeared a single time. The rearrangement joins TRBV19 to TRBJ2-1; 8 positions agree with TRBD2. The ends lost 8 bases at V and 2 bases at J; junction bases unmatched: 2. Per germline, CDR1 LNHDA and CDR2 SQIVND (reference sequence). This CDR3 contains 13 residues. CDR3 DNA sequence: TGTGCCAGTCATAGCGGGACCTACAATGAGCAGTTCTTC. Its translation is CASHSGTYNEQFF.

This clone was found a few times. This sequence joins TRBV5-1 and TRBJ2-7; TRBD1 agrees at 10 bases. Germline V lookup: CDR1 SGHRS, CDR2 YFSETQ. This CDR3 spans 15 amino acids. Trimming took 4 bases from V and 4 from J; bases not matched to a gene: 8. CDR3 amino acids: CASSPGGTGVYEQYF. DNA for the CDR3: TGCGCCAGCAGCCCGGGCGGGACAGGGGTTTACGAGCAGTACTTC.

The chain joins TRBV10-3 to TRBJ2-3; the match to TRBD2 covers 8 bases. CDR3 length: 19 amino acids. V was clipped by 4 bases and J by 2 bases; unmatched bases: 17. From germline, CDR1 is ENHRY and CDR2 SYGVKD. The CDR3, as DNA: TGTGCCATCAGTGGCCGAGGGGAATCCGGGACTAGTTCCACAGATACGCAGTATTTT. Encoded protein: CAISGRGESGTSSTDTQYF.

The chain combines TRBV6-1 with TRBJ1-5, with unresolved D. The CDR3 sequence is 13 residues long. Germline V gene sequence: CDR1 MNHNS, CDR2 SASEGT. The V end lost 0 bases, the J end lost 6 bases, and 6 bases lay between the germline ends. The CDR3 is CASSEARGQPQHF. The CDR3 nucleotides are TGTGCCAGCAGTGAAGCTAGAGGTCAGCCCCAGCATTTT.